This TCR beta chain was recovered during a study of cytomegalovirus exposure and HLA in healthy donors. PCR employed 60 Vbeta and 13 Jbeta primers. The repertoire was sequenced with immunoSEQ multiplex PCR; TCRdb's copy has only in-frame clones and lacks some. The sample holds about 130,000 clones; about two thirds are singletons and the top ten take less than 5%. This CDR3 has 15 amino acids. Germline V gene data show CDR1 as SGHVS and CDR2 as FQNEAQ. V lost 2 bases to trimming and J lost 0 bases, with 7 bases between them. The material sequenced was PBMCs. The sequence came from a man aged 25-45 years in good health and CMV-seronegative. The V call is TRBV7-8, the J call TRBJ2-2; D is perhaps TRBD1 (5 bases). Here the CDR3 reads CASSLSGTNTGELFF. The CDR3 nucleotides are TGTGCCAGCAGCTTATCAGGGACGAACACCGGGGAGCTGTTTTTT.